The clone carrying this TCR beta chain was observed many times. The target antigen is unknown. As for time point: persistent/refractory GD, antithyroid drugs over 5 years with positive TRAb. Preparation of the TCR library used RNA extracted from PBMCs. The sample comes from a study of regulatory T cells in long-lasting Graves disease. Whole-study findings and limits: Peripheral blood, not thyroid tissue, was the sole material studied.

To make TCR beta libraries, researchers used iRepertoire HTBI primers and Arm-PCR of CDR3 regions. From the multiplex PCR reads, TCRdb called clonotypes with MiXCR, one entry per CDR3 protein. This sample has 350,000 to 500,000 distinct CDR3 sequences, with 21% found just once. Sequencing was performed on peripheral blood mononuclear cells (PBMCs), taken when the disease was refractory, from a patient treated with antithyroid drugs. The sequence derives from a female donor with Graves disease.

The CDR3 is CAISARDPYEQYF. In nucleotides, the CDR3 is TGTGCCATCAGTGCCCGTGACCCCTACGAGCAGTACTTC. The gene calls are TRBV10-3 and TRBJ2-7; D remains unclear. This CDR3 region has 13 residues. Trimming left V 4 bases short and J 2 bases short, with 9 bases between. In germline, CDR1 is ENHRY, CDR2 SYGVKD.